This T cell receptor beta chain comes out of a study of blood T cells in healthy people across ages. Deletions cut 3 bases from V and 11 bases from J, with 22 bases between. The CDR3 runs 15 residues. The V gene's germline CDR1 is SGHTA and CDR2 FQGNSA. This clonotype was found a few times. Being one base from a much bigger clone, this may be a read error. Together with a sample-barcoded 5' primer, a J-beta primer mix was included in a second PCR lasting roughly 6 to 12 cycles. Each CDR3 protein is one row after TCRdb ran MiXCR on the 5' RACE reads. The sample yields hundreds of thousands of distinct CDR3 sequences, over 40% seen once.

The chain has TRBV7-2 and TRBJ2-5; D call uncertain. Sequenced material: blood. This sequence originates from a woman older than 75 in good health. The DNA for the CDR3 is TGTGCCAGCAGCTTTAGACCACCTAAAGGCAATGAGCAGTACTTC. It is translated as CASSFRPPKGNEQYF.